Following are 27 T cell receptor beta chains from one sample sequenced in a study of T cell responses to AZD1222 COVID-19 vaccine. Profiling relied on immunoSEQ multiplex PCR, and the TCRdb table lists in-frame clones only, not all of them. The sample holds about 110,000 clones, 92% seen once. Sequencing was performed on peripheral blood, taken on day 0 of AZD1222 vaccination. The receptors here all came from an adult in good health.

The rearrangement links TRBV11-2 to TRBJ2-4; 8 bases are shared with TRBD1. The CDR3 totals 16 residues. V shed 5 bases, J shed 1 base, and the junction held 7 bases outside the gene matches. Germline CDR1 SGHAT, CDR2 FQNNGV. CDR3 sequence (DNA): TGTGCCAGCAGCCTCGACAGGGGAAACGCCAAAAACATTCAGTACTTC. Residues: CASSLDRGNAKNIQYF.

This rearrangement joins TRBV7-2 to TRBJ2-1, with D possibly matching TRBD2 (6 bases). Germline CDR1 and CDR2: SGHTA and FQGNSA. V shed 2 bases and J shed 7 bases, with 12 bases lying between them. The CDR3 sequence is 14 residues long. Here the CDR3 reads CASSLLGGGNEQFF. The CDR3 DNA is TGTGCCAGCAGCTTACTCGGGGGTGGGAATGAGCAGTTCTTC.

This chain links TRBV27 with TRBJ1-2; D gene ambiguous. Germline values: CDR1 MNHEY, CDR2 SMNVEV (reference sequence). V shed 8 bases and J shed 6 bases, with 16 bases lying between them. The CDR3 contains 13 residues. CDR3 DNA: TGTGCCAGCGGTGGGAAACAGCTGGATGGCTACACCTTC. This translates into CASGGKQLDGYTF.

This chain uses TRBV11-2 with TRBJ2-5, with 7 nucleotides matching TRBD2. There are 13 residues in the CDR3. Germline values: CDR1 SGHAT, CDR2 FQNNGV. The junction had 5 bases not matched to a gene; V was cut back by 5 bases and J by 5 bases. The CDR3 region has the DNA TGTGCCAGCAGCCTAAATAGCGGGGAGACCCAGTACTTC. Translated: CASSLNSGETQYF.

This clone was observed once. The genes are TRBV5-6 and TRBJ2-2; no definite D call. CDR1 and CDR2 from the germline V gene are SGHDT and YYEEEE. V gave up 2 bases and J gave up 4 bases, with 12 bases separating them. The CDR3 is 15 residues long. Here the CDR3 DNA reads TGTGCCAGCAGCTTAGCCAGGCAGAGCACCGGGGAGCTGTTTTTT. Protein sequence: CASSLARQSTGELFF. The variable domain in full, completed from reference TRBV5-6 and TRBJ2-2, reads DAGVTQSPTHLIKTRGQQVTLRCSPKSGHDTVSWYQQALGQGPQFIFQYYEEEERQRGNFPDRFSGHQFPNYSSELNVNALLLGDSALYLCASSLARQSTGELFFGEGSRLTVL.

The chain carries TRBV5-1 and TRBJ1-2; tentatively, D is TRBD1 (6 bases). CDR3 length: 12 amino acids. CDR1 and CDR2 (germline): SGHRS, YFSETQ. The ends were cut back, 4 bases at V and 5 bases at J, with 9 bases in the middle. CDR3 residues: CASSGQKYGYTF. The CDR3 DNA is TGCGCCAGCAGCGGACAGAAATATGGCTACACCTTC.

The CDR3 DNA reads as TGTGCCAGCAGCTTAGTGTCCGGGGGGGTCACAGATACGCAGTATTTT. Translated: CASSLVSGGVTDTQYF. This rearrangement joins TRBV7-9 to TRBJ2-3, with TRBD2 identical over 8 bases. Looked up from germline, CDR1 is SEHNR and CDR2 is FQNEAQ (reference sequence). The CDR3 is 16 amino acids. The V gene end was trimmed by 1 base and the J gene end by 2 bases; junction bases not matched to a gene: 5.

The chain uses TRBV29-1 and TRBJ2-1, with D perhaps TRBD1 (5 bases). The CDR3 sequence is 11 residues long. V lost 6 bases and J 8 bases, leaving 11 bases between the germline ends. The germline V gene encodes CDR1 SQVTM and CDR2 ANQGSEA. The CDR3 protein is CSVTQGYEQFF. CDR3 bases: TGCAGCGTGACTCAGGGTTATGAGCAGTTCTTC.

The genes are TRBV11-2 and TRBJ1-1; the D gene is possibly TRBD1 (5 bases). The CDR3 runs 14 residues. V lost 3 bases and J lost 4, with 12 bases in between. Germline V gives CDR1 SGHAT, CDR2 FQNNGV. The CDR3 is CASSFGQGSTEAFF. As DNA, the CDR3 is TGTGCCAGCAGCTTCGGCCAGGGCAGCACTGAAGCTTTCTTT. The whole variable domain, filled in from reference TRBV11-2 and TRBJ1-1, reads EAGVAQSPRYKIIEKRQSVAFWCNPISGHATLYWYQQILGQGPKLLIQFQNNGVVDDSQLPKDRFSAERLKGVDSTLKIQPAKLEDSAVYLCASSFGQGSTEAFFGQGTRLTVV.

The chain combines TRBV19 with TRBJ1-1; TRBD1 might be the D (5 bases). V was trimmed by 2 bases and J by 7 bases, leaving 11 bases between them. The germline gives CDR1 LNHDA, CDR2 SQIVND (reference sequence). The CDR3 totals 13 residues. The CDR3 DNA reads TGTGCCAGTAGTATACGGGGCACGGTTGAAGCTTTCTTT. This encodes CASSIRGTVEAFF.

The chain couples TRBV28 to TRBJ1-3; D not resolved. Germline CDR1 reads MDHEN; CDR2 reads SYDVKM. The CDR3 has 15 residues. Trimming removed 5 bases at V and 10 bases at J, with 21 bases between. This CDR3 is CASSAVTPNVGTIYF. The CDR3, as DNA: TGTGCCAGCAGTGCGGTGACACCTAATGTGGGTACCATATATTTT.

The rearrangement joins TRBV12-5 to TRBJ1-2; TRBD1 agrees at 10 bases. J gave up 4 bases and V 2 bases, and 4 bases lay outside the gene matches. The germline V gene has CDR1 LGHNT and CDR2 FRNRAP. The CDR3 is 15 amino acids. CDR3 region: CASGLLDRGTYGYTF. CDR3 bases: TGTGCTAGTGGTTTGCTGGACAGGGGGACCTATGGCTACACCTTC.

The CDR3 loop reads CASNVLEGEQYF. The CDR3 DNA sequence: TGTGCCAGCAACGTACTAGAGGGCGAGCAGTACTTC. This chain uses TRBV28 with TRBJ2-7; D may be TRBD2 (5 bases). V lost 7 bases, J lost 6 bases, and 13 bases lay in between. CDR1 and CDR2 (germline): MDHEN, SYDVKM. The CDR3 runs to 12 residues.

This chain uses TRBV7-7 with TRBJ2-1; the D gene is possibly TRBD1 (6 bases). CDR1 SSHAT and CDR2 FNYEAQ come from the germline V gene (reference sequence). V lost 0 bases, J lost 5 bases, and 11 bases lay in between. The CDR3 length is 15 residues. The CDR3 DNA reads as TGTGCCAGCAGCTTAGCGCGACAGGAGGACAATGAGCAGTTCTTC. It yields the protein CASSLARQEDNEQFF.

The V call is TRBV3-1 (or the pseudogene TRBV3-2), the J call TRBJ1-1; D uncertain. Germline V lookup: CDR1 LGHDT, CDR2 YNNKEL (reference sequence). This CDR3 region has 11 residues. The V end lost 1 base, the J end lost 7 bases, and 4 bases lay between the germline ends. Here the CDR3 DNA reads TGTGCCAGCAGCCAAGCGGTTGAAGCTTTCTTT. Residues: CASSQAVEAFF.

This clone was recorded only once. The rearrangement links TRBV6-5 to TRBJ1-2; TRBD1 agrees at 8 bases. The CDR3 contains 13 residues. Germline V lookup: CDR1 MNHEY, CDR2 SVGAGI. Trimming at V came to 10 bases and at J to 0 bases, leaving 4 bases not matched to a gene. The CDR3, as DNA: TGTGCCACCGAGGACAGGGCTAACTATGGCTACACCTTC. This encodes CATEDRANYGYTF.

V usage is TRBV19 and J usage is TRBJ2-1, with D perhaps matching TRBD2 (5 bases). This CDR3 region has 15 residues. V lost 0 bases and J 3 bases, leaving 9 bases between the germline ends. In germline, CDR1 is LNHDA, CDR2 SQIVND (reference sequence). CDR3 region: CASSIDPGGYNEQFF. Written as DNA, the CDR3 is TGTGCCAGTAGTATAGATCCTGGAGGCTACAATGAGCAGTTCTTC. The full variable domain, its missing parts supplied by reference TRBV19 and TRBJ2-1, is DGGITQSPKYLFRKEGQNVTLSCEQNLNHDAMYWYRQDPGQGLRLIYYSQIVNDFQKGDIAEGYSVSREKKESFPLTVTSAQKNPTAFYLCASSIDPGGYNEQFFGPGTRLTVL.

The genes are TRBV9 and TRBJ1-3; D uncertain. CDR1 is SGDLS, CDR2 YYNGEE, per germline. CDR3 length equals 14 residues. V dropped 2 bases and J dropped 0 bases, with 6 bases sitting between them. The CDR3 DNA follows: TGTGCCAGCAGCGTGGCGACCTCTGGAAACACCATATATTTT. It specifies CASSVATSGNTIYF. Full variable domain (outside the CDR3, taken from reference TRBV9 and TRBJ1-3): DSGVTQTPKHLITATGQRVTLRCSPRSGDLSVYWYQQSLDQGLQFLIQYYNGEERAKGNILERFSAQQFPDLHSELNLSSLELGDSALYFCASSVATSGNTIYFGEGSWLTVV.

This chain joins TRBV11-3 and TRBJ2-7, with D perhaps being TRBD1 or TRBD2 (5 bases each). Trimming stripped 6 bases from V and 2 bases from J, with 14 bases between. The CDR3 covers 14 residues. Germline V gene lookup returns CDR1 SGHNT and CDR2 YENEEA. As DNA, the CDR3 is TGTGCCAGCAGTCCCGGGACCTGGGCCTACGAGCAGTACTTC. It is translated as CASSPGTWAYEQYF.

The count of this clone is one. The chain combines TRBV18 with TRBJ1-5; D perhaps matches TRBD1 (6 bases). The CDR3 contains 15 residues. Trimming took off 2 bases at V and 4 bases at J, with 12 bases between the two ends. From germline, CDR1 is KGHSH and CDR2 LQKENI. This CDR3 reads CASSPEQGSNQPQHF. CDR3 bases: TGTGCCAGCTCACCAGAGCAGGGGTCGAATCAGCCCCAGCATTTT.

V gene TRBV5-6 combines with J gene TRBJ2-7; no clear D gene. The V end was cut by 3 bases, the J end by 3 bases, with 4 bases between. Germline V gene sequence: CDR1 SGHDT, CDR2 YYEEEE. The CDR3 contains 11 residues. CDR3 sequence: CASSSGYEQYF. Here the CDR3 DNA reads TGTGCCAGCAGCTCAGGCTACGAGCAGTACTTC.

This chain connects TRBV7-9 to TRBJ2-2; tentatively, D is TRBD2 (7 bases). V lost 7 bases, J lost 5 bases, and 11 bases lay in between. The CDR3 consists of 13 residues. CDR1 and CDR2 (germline): SEHNR, FQNEAQ (reference sequence). The DNA of the CDR3 is TGTGCCAGCAAAGGGGGGGAGACCGGGGAGCTGTTTTTT. Translated: CASKGGETGELFF.

The genes are TRBV3-1 (or the pseudogene TRBV3-2) and TRBJ2-1, with 7 bases fitting TRBD2. This CDR3 spans 16 amino acids. The V and J ends lost 3 bases and 3 bases, in that order; junction bases with no gene match: 8. The germline V gene has CDR1 LGHDT and CDR2 YNNKEL (reference sequence). CDR3: CASSQVGGGLYNEQFF. DNA for the CDR3: TGTGCCAGCAGCCAGGTCGGCGGGGGACTCTACAATGAGCAGTTCTTC.

The chain uses TRBV4-1 and TRBJ2-1; unclear D gene. The length of the CDR3 is 15 residues. Trimming removed 0 bases from V and 7 bases from J, with 13 bases in between. Germline loops: CDR1 MGHRA, CDR2 YSYEKL. The chain's CDR3 is CASSQDPQQQNEQFF. The CDR3 DNA reads as TGCGCCAGCAGCCAAGATCCCCAACAGCAAAATGAGCAGTTCTTC.

The chain has TRBV19 and TRBJ1-2; D unresolved. Germline-derived CDR1 and CDR2 are LNHDA and SQIVND (reference sequence). Between the trimmed V and J ends, which lost 0 bases and 4 bases, there was a span of 9 bases. This CDR3 spans 14 amino acids. The CDR3 loop is CASSIDSGGYGYTF. In DNA, the CDR3 is TGTGCCAGTAGTATAGACTCAGGAGGCTATGGCTACACCTTC.

The rearrangement uses TRBV28 and TRBJ1-2; D gene unclear. V was pared by 7 bases and J by 4 bases, with 19 bases between. Per the germline V gene, CDR1 is MDHEN and CDR2 is SYDVKM. The CDR3 is made up of 15 amino acids. The CDR3 sequence is CASKSDSVGFYGYTF. The DNA of the CDR3 is TGTGCCAGCAAGTCCGACTCGGTCGGATTCTATGGCTACACCTTC.

In nucleotides, the CDR3 is TGTGCCAGCTCAAGAAACAGGGAGGACACCGGGGAGCTGTTTTTT. This gives the protein CASSRNREDTGELFF. J is TRBJ2-2 and V is TRBV18; D might be TRBD1 or TRBD2, each matching 6 bases. V was clipped by 5 bases and J by 3 bases, with 13 bases between them. CDR1 is KGHSH, CDR2 LQKENI, per germline. The CDR3 spans 15 residues. Variable domain in full (rest from reference TRBV18 and TRBJ2-2): NAGVMQNPRHLVRRRGQEARLRCSPMKGHSHVYWYRQLPEEGLKFMVYLQKENIIDESGMPKERFSAEFPKEGPSILRIQQVVRGDSAAYFCASSRNREDTGELFFGEGSRLTVL.